This TCR beta chain is from a study of blood T cell repertoires in COVID-19. Germline CDR1 LGHDT, CDR2 YNNKEL (reference sequence). Trimming pared 4 bases from V and 3 bases from J, leaving 3 bases between. The CDR3 is 11 residues long. Authors' processing steps: Reference gene primer amplification gave nucleated cell count estimates. The repertoire was sequenced with immunoSEQ multiplex PCR; TCRdb's copy has only in-frame clones and lacks some. For V, J and clone size, that table is used; D and trimming come from the DNA. The data hold tens of thousands of clones, with around 87% observed a single time.

The sequencing input was PBMCs or T cells enriched from blood (not recorded which). The TCR sequence derives from a woman between 50 and 59 years old who had recovered from COVID-19. V and J are TRBV3-1 (or the pseudogene TRBV3-2) and TRBJ2-5; no reliable D call. The CDR3 loop reads CASSREETQYF. CDR3 DNA: TGTGCCAGCAGCCGAGAAGAGACCCAGTACTTC.